Following are 15 T cell receptor beta chains from one sample sequenced in a study of shared clonotypes between healthy human individuals. Profiling relied on immunoSEQ multiplex PCR, and the TCRdb table lists in-frame clones only, not all of them. The sample holds approximately 940,000 clones, more than 75% seen once. Sequenced input: memory CD4+ T cells sorted from blood. Subset defined: CD45RA-negative fraction. These receptors were obtained from a young man in good health.

The rearrangement links TRBV6-5 to TRBJ2-1; D is perhaps TRBD1 (5 bases). This CDR3 region has 14 residues. V was trimmed by 1 base and J by 8 bases, leaving 12 bases between them. Looked up from germline, CDR1 is MNHEY and CDR2 is SVGAGI. CDR3 DNA sequence: TGTGCCAGCAGTTACTTAGGGGCTCTCGATGAGCAGTTCTTC. Translating it yields CASSYLGALDEQFF.

The rearrangement joins TRBV19 to TRBJ2-7; TRBD1 is a possible D gene (6 bases). V dropped 4 bases and J dropped 2 bases, with 12 bases sitting between them. The germline gives CDR1 LNHDA, CDR2 SQIVND (reference sequence). CDR3 length equals 14 residues. The DNA for the CDR3 is TGTGCCAGTAGTACCCAACAGGGAACCTACGAGCAGTACTTC. Its translation is CASSTQQGTYEQYF.

The J gene is TRBJ1-4, the V gene TRBV19; D is perhaps TRBD1 (5 bases). Germline V gives CDR1 LNHDA, CDR2 SQIVND (reference sequence). Trimming took 7 bases from V and 5 from J, leaving 11 bases between them. The CDR3 contains 13 residues. DNA for the CDR3: TGTGCCAGTAATAGACAGACGAATGAAAAACTGTTTTTT. It is translated as CASNRQTNEKLFF. Combining the CDR3 with reference TRBV19 and TRBJ1-4 gives the whole variable domain DGGITQSPKYLFRKEGQNVTLSCEQNLNHDAMYWYRQDPGQGLRLIYYSQIVNDFQKGDIAEGYSVSREKKESFPLTVTSAQKNPTAFYLCASNRQTNEKLFFGSGTQLSVL.

The V gene is TRBV10-3, the J gene TRBJ2-7; 8 nucleotides match TRBD2. The CDR3 has 16 residues. Germline V gene data show CDR1 as ENHRY and CDR2 as SYGVKD. The junction had 11 bases not matched to a gene; V was cut back by 4 bases and J by 3 bases. The CDR3 DNA reads as TGTGCCATCAGTGCTCGGACCGGGGGGGGCAACTACGAGCAGTACTTC. Amino acids: CAISARTGGGNYEQYF.

This sequence joins TRBV6-5 and TRBJ2-7; D is possibly TRBD1 (5 bases). Germline V CDR1 and CDR2: MNHEY, SVGAGI. Trimming took 0 bases from V and 5 from J, leaving 14 bases between them. The CDR3 has 15 amino acids. The CDR3 DNA follows: TGTGCCAGCAGTTACTCGACAGCCTTAAGAGACGAGCAGTACTTC. Protein: CASSYSTALRDEQYF.

The rearrangement uses TRBV4-1 and TRBJ2-7; D possibly corresponds to TRBD2 (5 bases). Trimming left V 2 bases short and J 6 bases short, with 11 bases between. Germline CDR1 reads MGHRA; CDR2 reads YSYEKL. The CDR3 spans 13 residues. The CDR3 here is CASSQKEATEQYF. The CDR3, as DNA: TGCGCCAGCAGCCAAAAGGAGGCTACCGAGCAGTACTTC.

The J gene is TRBJ2-7, the V gene TRBV7-2, with D possibly TRBD1 on 5 matching bases. The CDR3 is 15 residues long. Germline values: CDR1 SGHTA, CDR2 FQGNSA. V lost 5 bases and J 3 bases, leaving 17 bases between the germline ends. The CDR3 spells CASSPIGRAYYEQYF. The CDR3 nucleotides read TGTGCCAGCAGCCCCATCGGCAGGGCTTACTACGAGCAGTACTTC. Looking up the rest from reference TRBV7-2 and TRBJ2-7 gives the full variable domain: GAGVSQSPSNKVTEKGKDVELRCDPISGHTALYWYRQSLGQGLEFLIYFQGNSAPDKSGLPSDRFSAERTGGSVSTLTIQRTQQEDSAVYLCASSPIGRAYYEQYFGPGTRLTVT.

This sequence joins TRBV13 and TRBJ2-5; 8 bases are a match to TRBD2. The length of the CDR3 is 13 residues. Germline V gene data show CDR1 as PRHDT and CDR2 as FYEKMQ (reference sequence). V trimming: 6 bases; J trimming: 5 bases; junction bases outside the gene matches: 5. CDR3 coding DNA: TGTGCCAGCAGATTGCGGGGGGAGGAGACCCAGTACTTC. Translated: CASRLRGEETQYF. Supplemented by reference TRBV13 and TRBJ2-5, the full variable domain reads AAGVIQSPRHLIKEKRETATLKCYPIPRHDTVYWYQQGPGQDPQFLISFYEKMQSDKGSIPDRFSAQQFSDYHSELNMSSLELGDSALYFCASRLRGEETQYFGPGTRLLVL.

The rearrangement joins TRBV19 to TRBJ1-2; D is perhaps TRBD1 (6 bases). Germline V lookup: CDR1 LNHDA, CDR2 SQIVND (reference sequence). V dropped 4 bases and J dropped 6 bases, with 15 bases sitting between them. CDR3 length equals 14 residues. For the CDR3, the DNA is TGTGCCAGTAGTAAAGAACTACAGGGTCATGGCTACACCTTC. Amino acids: CASSKELQGHGYTF.

The chain is built from TRBV30 and TRBJ2-2; D not certain. Per germline, CDR1 GTSNPN and CDR2 SVGIG (reference sequence). V lost 4 bases and J 8 bases, leaving 8 bases between the germline ends. CDR3 length: 11 amino acids. The CDR3 spells CAWMGRGELFF. The CDR3 DNA reads TGTGCCTGGATGGGTAGGGGGGAGCTGTTTTTT.

Details on this clone: Other DNA sequences of this sample code for an identical CDR3. In DNA, the CDR3 is TGTGCCTGGAGTGTACGGGAACAGCCCCAGCATTTT. Its translation: CAWSVREQPQHF. The V gene is TRBV30, the J gene TRBJ1-5; D is ambiguous. CDR1 GTSNPN and CDR2 SVGIG come from the germline V gene (reference sequence). V dropped 0 bases and J dropped 7 bases, with 7 bases sitting between them. The CDR3 sequence is 12 residues long.

In this sample, this clone turned up a few times. The CDR3 here is CASSGDRGWSYEQYF. The CDR3 nucleotides read TGTGCCAGCAGCGGAGACAGGGGGTGGTCCTACGAGCAGTACTTC. The V call is TRBV6-1, the J call TRBJ2-7; the match to TRBD1 covers 9 bases. This CDR3 has 15 amino acids. CDR1 is MNHNS and CDR2 is SASEGT in the germline V gene. V gave up 6 bases and J gave up 1 base; unmatched junction bases: 7.

This clone was found once. The chain recombines TRBV27 with TRBJ2-3; D uncertain. Germline V CDR1 and CDR2: MNHEY, SMNVEV (reference sequence). The length of the CDR3 is 11 residues. Trimming pared 4 bases from V and 7 bases from J, leaving 6 bases between. The CDR3 region is CASSSDYTQYF. Written as DNA, the CDR3 is TGTGCCAGCAGTTCGGATTATACGCAGTATTTT.

This clone was counted a few times. The genes are TRBV6-1 and TRBJ1-6, with 11 nucleotides matching TRBD1. V dropped 5 bases and J dropped 13; count of bases not matched to a gene: 10. Per germline, CDR1 MNHNS and CDR2 SASEGT. There are 15 residues in the CDR3. The CDR3 spells CASSSRDRGIVPLHF. CDR3 sequence (DNA): TGTGCCAGCAGTTCAAGGGACAGGGGGATTGTCCCCCTCCACTTT.

This clone was counted many times. The V and J genes are TRBV30 and TRBJ1-1; D ambiguous. Trimming took off 2 bases at V and 9 bases at J, with 10 bases between the two ends. The CDR3 runs 11 residues. Germline V gene data show CDR1 as GTSNPN and CDR2 as SVGIG (reference sequence). CDR3: CAWSLGSQAFF. As DNA, the CDR3 is TGTGCCTGGAGTCTCGGATCTCAAGCTTTCTTT.